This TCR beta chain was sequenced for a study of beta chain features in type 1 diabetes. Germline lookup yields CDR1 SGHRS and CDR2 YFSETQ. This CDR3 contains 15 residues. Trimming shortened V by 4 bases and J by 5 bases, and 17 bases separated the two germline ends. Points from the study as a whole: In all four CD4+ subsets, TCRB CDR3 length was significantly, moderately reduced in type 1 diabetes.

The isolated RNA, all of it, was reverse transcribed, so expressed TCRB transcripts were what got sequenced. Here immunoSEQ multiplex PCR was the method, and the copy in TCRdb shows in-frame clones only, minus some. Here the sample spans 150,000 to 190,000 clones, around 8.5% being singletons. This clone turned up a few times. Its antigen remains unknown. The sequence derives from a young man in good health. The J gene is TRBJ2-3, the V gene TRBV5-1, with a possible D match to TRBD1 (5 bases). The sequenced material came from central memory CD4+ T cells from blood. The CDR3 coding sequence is TGCGCCAGCAGCCCCTCCCGTGACAGAGGAGATACGCAGTATTTT. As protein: CASSPSRDRGDTQYF.